The subject of this entry is one TCR beta chain. This record belongs to a study of shared clonotypes between healthy human individuals. The protocol was immunoSEQ multiplex PCR, while the TCRdb copy is restricted to in-frame clones and leaves out a portion. The sample yields about 680,000 clones, 55% to 85% seen once. CDR3 size: 15 residues. Germline lookup yields CDR1 SEHNR and CDR2 FQNEAQ (reference sequence). V lost 1 base and J 6 bases, leaving 14 bases between the germline ends. Sequenced sample: memory CD4+ T cells sorted from blood. Subset reported: CD45RA-negative fraction. The rearrangement links TRBV7-9 to TRBJ2-3, with a possible D match to TRBD2 (5 bases). The clonotype originates from a woman younger than 45 in good health. The CDR3 is CASSLGGGGVDTQYF. DNA for the CDR3: TGTGCCAGCAGCTTAGGAGGTGGAGGTGTGGATACGCAGTATTTT.